This TCR beta chain was recovered during a study of blood T cell repertoires in COVID-19. Study background: PBMCs, B-cell-depleted T cells, or T cells were the source of the cDNA or gDNA that made up the material.

In the authors' workflow: Nucleated cell number was recorded as an estimate derived from reference gene primer amplification. Libraries were prepared by immunoSEQ multiplex PCR; TCRdb keeps only in-frame clonotypes and omits some of them. V, J and clone size reflect that table, while D and trimming were determined from the DNA. The sample carries approximately 140,000 clones, about 91% recorded once. Germline values: CDR1 MNHEY, CDR2 SVGAGI. V was shortened by 6 bases and J by 5 bases, with 17 bases between the two germline ends. This CDR3 region has 14 residues. The chain joins TRBV6-5 to TRBJ2-7, with a possible D match to TRBD2 (7 bases). The origin of this receptor is a human donor in a cohort sampled during active COVID-19. The material sequenced was peripheral blood. CDR3 sequence (DNA): TGTGCCAGCAGACATAAGGGGGGGCTCGACGAGCAGTACTTC. This gives the protein CASRHKGGLDEQYF.